This T cell receptor beta chain was profiled in a study of brain T cells in children with intractable seizures. Germline assignment: CDR1 SGHDT and CDR2 YYEEEE. Trimming removed 0 bases from V and 4 bases from J, with 14 bases in between. The CDR3 loop spans 16 amino acids. TCRdb keeps only in-frame clones here, not all; method: immunoSEQ multiplex PCR. The sample records about 340,000 clones, over 90% being singletons. Turning to this clone: As yet, its antigen is unknown.

Notes on the study in general: HCMV serostatus was not known, and viral specificity came from CDR3 similarity only. Absence of clones before surgery may stem from lower sequencing depth.

Time point described: blood from clinic visit 5 months post-surgery; TSC patient then seizure free. The sequenced cases were selected for having the highest brain T cell transcript signatures. Pre-surgery treatment included at least one anti-epileptic drug. The sequencing here drew on peripheral blood, taken about 5 months after surgery. The chain has TRBV5-6 and TRBJ1-3; D is undetermined. This TCR was recovered from a boy under two years old with tuberous sclerosis and intractable seizures. The DNA of the CDR3 is TGTGCCAGCAGCTTGGTATACGGGCTATACGGAAACACCATATATTTT. Translating gives CASSLVYGLYGNTIYF.